The present entry profiles one T cell receptor beta chain with its context. This clone was picked up a small number of times. Its specific antigen is unknown. Base qualities are missing; no much larger clone stands one base away. This specimen comes from a study of beta chain features in type 1 diabetes (dated by TCRdb to 2017 to 2018). In the study overall: No differences in mean age, gender distribution, total cell number or subset yield were found between patients and healthy donors. Across all samples, fewer than 110,000,000 sorted cells were examined, and cell number per subset correlated strongly with RNA yield. The study compared the TCRB repertoires of sorted circulating CD4+ T cell subsets in recently diagnosed type 1 diabetes patients with those in matched healthy donors. Whereas all 30 or so donors provided naive and central memory subsets, regulatory and stem cell-like memory subsets were isolated from just 8 patients and about eight healthy donors.

CDR1 and CDR2, looked up from the germline V gene, are SGHRS and YFSETQ. Relative to germline, V is 6 bases shorter and J is 4 bases shorter, with 20 bases between their ends. The CDR3 contains 15 residues, cysteine and phenylalanine counted. Just the 45-base CDR3 DNA is kept, in frame starting at base 1. The entire isolated RNA was reverse transcribed using the High Capacity cDNA Reverse Transcription Kit, and thus expressed TCRB transcripts were sequenced. Deep immunoSEQ sequencing was performed on naive, central memory and regulatory T cell samples, with an average of around 3.5 million total reads per sample. Sorted cells were lysed in RLT buffer, and RNA was extracted using DNase-treated RNeasy Micro or Mini kits according to cell number. Each cell subset was processed on its own to prevent cross-contamination, while patient and healthy donor samples were processed together. TCRB sequences were amplified from cDNA with the immunoSEQ multiplex PCR, producing 87-bp fragments spanning the CDR3 region. Amplicons were sequenced on the Illumina HiSeq platform. Turning to the authors' computational methods: PCR bias was corrected computationally using synthetic template baselines, and reads within Hamming distance 2 were collapsed, with unmergeable singletons discarded. Reads were aligned to IMGT to assign V, D and J genes, CDR3 length, and insertions or deletions at six rearrangement sites. Clonotype counts were normalized to sorted cell number within each subset before computing true diversity and Gini coefficients with the tcR R package. The overlap coefficient, calculated on TCRB nucleotide sequences, was used to measure repertoire sharing. Sourced from immuneACCESS, this table was stored by TCRdb with only in-frame sequences that have V and J called. A share of the clones is absent; for the studies checked, an unresolved V gene accounts for under half, and the remainder has no known explanation. The V and J calls and clone size are taken from that table; D and trimming were inferred from the DNA. Within this sample are over 150,000 clones, with 7.8% of them counted one time only. Approximately 0.87% of the sample comes from the top ten.

From each donor, a single peripheral blood sample of around 120 mL on average was drawn into heparinised tubes. Naive, central memory, regulatory and stem cell-like memory CD4+ T cells were sorted on a BD FACSAria II using a panel including CD45RO, CCR7, CD25, CD127, CD95 and CD27. All sorted populations exceeded 95% purity. Right away, PBMCs were isolated by Lymphoprep density gradient centrifugation and were stained directly, with no culture step. So that batch effects would be minimized, each experiment stained and sorted samples in pairs, pairing one healthy donor with one patient. Points the paper makes about the study in general: Sequencing cDNA rather than genomic DNA could over-represent highly expressing activated cells, although activation and CD3 levels did not differ between groups. Shorter templates might be favored by PCR, yet because patient and control samples were amplified and corrected together, any such skew would affect both groups equally. Because small numbers of individuals were included in the HLA sub-analyses, any influence of HLA type on TCRB rearrangement was left unresolved. Patients with type 1 diabetes made fewer insertions and deleted more nucleotides at VDJ recombination sites, implying thymic rearrangement abnormalities. A moderate but significant shortening of TCRB CDR3 length was observed in type 1 diabetes patients in all four CD4+ subsets. Naive, central memory and regulatory TCRB repertoires appeared to be more alike among patients than among healthy donors.

This clonotype was obtained from a woman between 40 and 55 years old with type 1 diabetes. The chain joins TRBV5-1 to TRBJ2-7; a tentative D match to TRBD1 spans 7 bases. The specimen sequenced was central memory CD4+ T cells from blood. The base sequence is TGCGCCAGCACCAGCGGTGCCCAGGGGGGATACGAGCAGTACTTC. Translated, this is CASTSGAQGGYEQYF.